The TCR beta chain described here comes from a study of vaccination effects on CD4 cells after COVID-19. Study in general: After the second dose, samples were taken at median day 72. Points from the study as a whole: Healthy vaccinees showed cross-reactivity with common cold coronaviruses in only 1 of 255 vaccine-induced clones. Late post-vaccination samples showed marked contraction of infection- and vaccine-induced clones.

The CDR3 is made up of 12 amino acids. The germline V gene has CDR1 MNHEY and CDR2 SVGAGI. Trimming took 6 bases from V and 8 from J, leaving 13 bases between them. The table came from immunoSEQ multiplex PCR; TCRdb's copy has only in-frame clones and leaves some out. This table has about 73,000 clones, roughly 73% appearing once. Following culture for about ten days, CD4+ T cells were isolated. Two doses of either BNT162b2 or mRNA-1273 were given to each participant. On this clone: As yet, its antigen is unknown.

The TCR was taken from a human donor who received a COVID-19 vaccine. The V call is TRBV6-5, the J call TRBJ1-2; no clear D. The sequences come from CD4+ T cells from PBMCs cultured without peptide, collected after COVID-19 vaccination. The chain's CDR3 is CASSPRSEGYTF. The CDR3 DNA sequence: TGTGCCAGCAGCCCCCGATCTGAGGGCTACACCTTC.